One and the same sample provided the 22 T cell receptor beta chains below, sequenced in a study of radiation and T cells in renal cell carcinoma. Indicated time point: baseline pretreatment blood. As for treatment: 15 Gy SBRT to primary tumor, nephrectomy 4 weeks later. TCRdb keeps only in-frame clones here, not all; method: immunoSEQ multiplex PCR. The sample holds 150,000 or so clones; 88% are singletons and the top ten take around 4%. This material consisted of blood, taken from a patient whose treatment included radiotherapy and nephrectomy. These receptors were taken from a woman in her 70s with renal cell carcinoma.

The rearrangement uses TRBV9 and TRBJ2-6; D uncertain. V lost 2 bases to trimming and J lost 0 bases, with 3 bases between them. Germline CDR1 is SGDLS and CDR2 is YYNGEE. CDR3 length: 14 residues. Written as DNA, the CDR3 is TGTGCCAGCAGCGTCGGCTCTGGGGCCAACGTCCTGACTTTC. It yields the protein CASSVGSGANVLTF.

The chain joins TRBV6-1 to TRBJ1-5; D possibly corresponds to TRBD1 (5 bases). The CDR3 is 13 residues long. V dropped 6 bases and J dropped 0 bases, with 6 bases sitting between them. CDR1 is MNHNS, CDR2 SASEGT, per germline. The CDR3 nucleotides are TGTGCCAGCAGGGACATTAGCAATCAGCCCCAGCATTTT. Amino acids: CASRDISNQPQHF.

V and J are TRBV30 and TRBJ2-1; maybe TRBD2 (6 bases). Looked up from germline, CDR1 is GTSNPN and CDR2 is SVGIG (reference sequence). The CDR3 totals 13 residues. V gave up 5 bases and J gave up 4 bases, with 12 bases separating them. Here the CDR3 reads CAWGRRNYNEQFF. The CDR3 DNA follows: TGTGCCTGGGGGAGGAGGAATTACAATGAGCAGTTCTTC.

V and J are TRBV9 and TRBJ1-1; 8 bases match TRBD1. Germline-derived CDR1 and CDR2 are SGDLS and YYNGEE. CDR3 length: 17 amino acids. V lost 2 bases, J lost 3 bases, and 12 bases stayed unmatched. CDR3: CASSVAGGVGRDTEAFF. For the CDR3, the DNA is TGTGCCAGCAGCGTGGCAGGGGGCGTTGGAAGGGACACTGAAGCTTTCTTT.

This chain joins TRBV30 and TRBJ2-2, with 8 bases lining up with TRBD1. The CDR3 is 14 residues long. Germline V lookup: CDR1 GTSNPN, CDR2 SVGIG (reference sequence). Germline trimming cut 0 bases from V and 7 bases from J; bases unmatched to any gene: 4. This CDR3 reads CAWSVQGGGGELFF. The CDR3 nucleotides are TGTGCCTGGAGTGTACAGGGGGGCGGCGGGGAGCTGTTTTTT.

V and J are TRBV5-1 and TRBJ2-5; 12 bases map to TRBD2. Trimming removed 0 bases from V and 4 bases from J; junction bases left unmatched: 7. The CDR3 spans 17 residues. Looked up from germline, CDR1 is SGHRS and CDR2 is YFSETQ. The CDR3 bases are TGCGCCAGCAGCTTGGCGCCAGCTAGCGGGGGGGCAGAGACCCAGTACTTC. Translating gives CASSLAPASGGAETQYF.

The chain is built from TRBV9 and TRBJ1-1, with a tentative D call TRBD1 (5 bases). CDR3 length: 14 amino acids. Germline-derived CDR1 and CDR2 are SGDLS and YYNGEE. Trimming pared 4 bases from V and 5 bases from J, leaving 15 bases between. CDR3 in amino acids: CASSLSPGRTEAFF. CDR3 nucleotides: TGTGCCAGCAGCCTCTCCCCAGGGAGGACTGAAGCTTTCTTT. Complete variable domain (other parts from reference TRBV9 and TRBJ1-1): DSGVTQTPKHLITATGQRVTLRCSPRSGDLSVYWYQQSLDQGLQFLIQYYNGEERAKGNILERFSAQQFPDLHSELNLSSLELGDSALYFCASSLSPGRTEAFFGQGTRLTVV.

V is TRBV7-9 and J is TRBJ1-5; 9 nucleotides agree with TRBD1. J lost 1 base, V lost 3 bases, and 7 bases had no gene match. This CDR3 spans 17 amino acids. The germline CDR1 and CDR2 sequences are SEHNR and FQNEAQ (reference sequence). The CDR3 region is CASSFVQGAESNQPQHF. In DNA form, the CDR3 reads TGTGCCAGCAGCTTCGTACAGGGGGCGGAGAGCAATCAGCCCCAGCATTTT.

The chain employs TRBV30 and TRBJ1-6; maybe TRBD1 (6 bases). Germline V lookup: CDR1 GTSNPN, CDR2 SVGIG (reference sequence). V lost 4 bases, J lost 7 bases, and 11 bases lay in between. This CDR3 spans 13 amino acids. CDR3 amino acids: CAWKGQGNSPLHF. In DNA, the CDR3 is TGTGCCTGGAAAGGGCAGGGGAATTCACCCCTCCACTTT.

This chain joins TRBV6-1 and TRBJ1-2; D is ambiguous. The CDR3 has 14 residues. The germline V gene encodes CDR1 MNHNS and CDR2 SASEGT. Trimming shortened V by 2 bases and J by 4 bases, and 11 bases separated the two germline ends. In nucleotides, the CDR3 is TGTGCCAGCAGTGAAAACCGGGATTTCTATGGCTACACCTTC. Translated: CASSENRDFYGYTF.

The chain combines TRBV6-5 with TRBJ1-2; tentatively, D is TRBD1 (5 bases). Germline V CDR1 and CDR2: MNHEY, SVGAGI. Trimming shortened V by 5 bases and J by 5 bases, and 15 bases separated the two germline ends. The length of the CDR3 is 14 residues. CDR3 in amino acids: CASSPPGQLYGYTF. The CDR3 region has the DNA TGTGCCAGCAGTCCCCCGGGGCAGTTGTATGGCTACACCTTC.

The chain employs TRBV29-1 and TRBJ1-2, with D perhaps matching TRBD1 (5 bases). The germline V gene encodes CDR1 SQVTM and CDR2 ANQGSEA. V dropped 6 bases and J dropped 1 base, with 12 bases sitting between them. This CDR3 has 13 residues. The CDR3 DNA sequence: TGCAGCGTCAATGGACACTTTAACTATGGCTACACCTTC. Translated: CSVNGHFNYGYTF.

The J gene is TRBJ2-1, the V gene TRBV10-3, with 10 bases fitting TRBD2. Looked up from germline, CDR1 is ENHRY and CDR2 is SYGVKD. After removal of 0 bases from V and 9 bases from J, the junction contained 5 bases not matched to a gene. This CDR3 contains 15 residues. In DNA form, the CDR3 reads TGTGCCATCAGTGAGTCCCTAGCGGGGGTGATTGAGCAGTTCTTC. Its protein product is CAISESLAGVIEQFF.

The chain is built from TRBV14 and TRBJ2-6, with D unclear. From germline, CDR1 is SGHDN and CDR2 FVKESK. The CDR3 is 16 residues long. The ends were cut back, 3 bases at V and 0 bases at J, with 9 bases in the middle. The CDR3: CASSQFQHSGANVLTF. The CDR3 DNA follows: TGTGCCAGCAGCCAGTTTCAGCACTCTGGGGCCAACGTCCTGACTTTC.

V gene TRBV28 combines with J gene TRBJ2-2; 12 bases align to TRBD1. The V and J ends lost 5 bases and 2 bases, in that order; junction bases with no gene match: 12. Germline CDR1 reads MDHEN; CDR2 reads SYDVKM. This CDR3 has 19 residues. The CDR3 nucleotides read TGTGCCAGCAGTGGAACTGCGGGACAGGGGGCTTTCAACACCGGGGAGCTGTTTTTT. Its protein is CASSGTAGQGAFNTGELFF.

The chain has TRBV7-8 and TRBJ1-4, with D hard to call. The CDR3 is 17 residues long. V gave up 5 bases and J gave up 1 base, with 17 bases separating them. Germline V gene sequence: CDR1 SGHVS, CDR2 FQNEAQ. For the CDR3, the DNA is TGTGCCAGCAGCGCCCCTCATCTGTGGGGAACTAATGAAAAACTGTTTTTT. Its translation is CASSAPHLWGTNEKLFF.

The chain has TRBV4-3 and TRBJ1-2; D remains unclear. Germline loops: CDR1 LGHNA, CDR2 YSLEER. CDR3 size: 16 residues. The V gene lost 0 bases and the J gene lost 6 bases, with 17 bases spanning the gap. Here the CDR3 reads CASSQDVGRNGDGYTF. The CDR3 DNA sequence: TGCGCCAGCAGCCAAGATGTCGGGAGGAACGGCGATGGCTACACCTTC.

The chain carries TRBV5-1 and TRBJ2-7, with D perhaps TRBD2 (7 bases). The CDR3 consists of 16 residues. V gave up 3 bases and J gave up 0 bases, with 16 bases separating them. In germline, CDR1 is SGHRS, CDR2 YFSETQ. The DNA for the CDR3 is TGCGCCAGCAGCTCGCTTGGCGGGGGCTCCTCCTACGAGCAGTACTTC. Its translation is CASSSLGGGSSYEQYF.

V and J are TRBV4-3 and TRBJ1-3; 7 positions match TRBD1. Trimming removed 2 bases from V and 2 bases from J; junction bases left unmatched: 9. The CDR3 runs to 17 residues. Looked up from germline, CDR1 is LGHNA and CDR2 is YSLEER. The chain's CDR3 is CASSQTTGAWTGNTIYF. DNA of the CDR3: TGCGCCAGCAGCCAAACAACAGGGGCTTGGACTGGAAACACCATATATTTT.

The chain uses TRBV5-1 and TRBJ1-2; 9 bases map to TRBD1. The CDR3 is 14 residues long. V shed 6 bases, J shed 8 bases, and the junction held 11 bases outside the gene matches. Looked up from germline, CDR1 is SGHRS and CDR2 is YFSETQ. CDR3 DNA sequence: TGCGCCAGCACCCCCTTCGGACAGGGGATAGGCTACACCTTC. As protein: CASTPFGQGIGYTF.

The rearrangement links TRBV19 to TRBJ1-4, with D unclear. V was shortened by 3 bases and J by 5 bases, with 10 bases between the two germline ends. This CDR3 has 14 amino acids. Germline V gene data show CDR1 as LNHDA and CDR2 as SQIVND (reference sequence). The CDR3 protein is CASSIPTENEKLFF. CDR3 nucleotides: TGTGCCAGTAGTATCCCCACAGAGAATGAAAAACTGTTTTTT.

The gene calls are TRBV5-1 and TRBJ1-1, with 10 nucleotides matching TRBD1. J lost 8 bases, V lost 4 bases, and 8 bases had no gene match. This CDR3 spans 14 amino acids. The germline gives CDR1 SGHRS, CDR2 YFSETQ. CDR3 amino acids: CASSPRQGALEAFF. The CDR3 coding sequence is TGCGCCAGCAGCCCTCGACAGGGGGCCCTCGAAGCTTTCTTT.